The clone carrying this TCR beta chain appeared many times. The antigen is unknown. This entry is derived from a study of T-cell reconstitution after alpha-beta-depleted transplantation in children. Study-wide results and limits: Where some patients showed high TCRbeta diversity at day 60, it came from recipient T cells and thymic progenitors that had survived. One year after transplant, T-cell counts and diversity came mostly from newly produced T cells. At around two months after transplant, the alpha-beta T cells were reportedly derived from several hundred expanded clones that came from non-depleted graft cells.

This CDR3 has 13 amino acids. CDR1 is SGHAT, CDR2 FQNNGV, per germline. With 4 bases removed from V and 1 base from J, the gap between germline ends came to 7 bases. Unique molecular identifiers tagged the TCRbeta library. MiXCR was run by TCRdb on the PCR reads, yielding one entry per CDR3 protein. The sample holds 73,000 or so distinct CDR3 sequences, roughly 4.5% seen once. The chain employs TRBV11-2 and TRBJ1-1; no definite D call. The starting material was PBMCs, mostly from graft donor cells, obtained 180 days after TCRalphabeta/CD19-depleted stem cell transplant. The TCR originated in a boy under three years old who had a stem cell transplant for acute myeloid leukemia, so the T cells may come from the graft donor. CDR3 in amino acids: CASSSAQNTEAFF. CDR3 nucleotides: TGTGCCAGCAGCTCGGCTCAGAACACTGAAGCTTTCTTT.